This TCR beta chain stems from a study of cytomegalovirus exposure and HLA in healthy donors. Study at large: Caucasian-associated ancestry cluster membership applied to under 85% of around 400 genotyped donors.

A multiplex PCR was run with 60 Vbeta primers and 13 Jbeta primers. TCRdb keeps only in-frame clones here, not all; method: immunoSEQ multiplex PCR. The sample holds 100,000 or so clones; roughly 15% are singletons and the top ten take 0.83%. This CDR3 region has 11 residues. The ends were cut back, 6 bases at V and 3 bases at J, with 5 bases in the middle. The germline V gene has CDR1 SNHLY and CDR2 FYNNEI. Concerning this clone: Its target is not known.

The study's findings and limits: Cytomegalovirus-associated status was assigned to more than 150 TCR beta chains. Follow-up analysis seemed to connect common viral pathogens with several of the most significant clusters identified.

Specimen: PBMCs. The V gene is TRBV2, the J gene TRBJ1-2; D gene ambiguous. The sequence derives from a female donor in good health and CMV-seronegative. CDR3 region: CASSGDYGYTF. DNA of the CDR3: TGTGCCAGCAGCGGGGACTATGGCTACACCTTC. Looking up the rest from reference TRBV2 and TRBJ1-2 gives the full variable domain: EPEVTQTPSHQVTQMGQEVILRCVPISNHLYFYWYRQILGQKVEFLVSFYNNEISEKSEIFDDQFSVERPDGSNFTLKIRSTKLEDSAMYFCASSGDYGYTFGSGTRLTVV.